This passage covers 13 T cell receptor beta chains from one sample sequenced in a study of cytomegalovirus exposure and HLA in healthy donors. The PCR contained 60 Vbeta and 13 Jbeta primers. Using immunoSEQ multiplex PCR, the repertoire was profiled, and TCRdb retains in-frame clones only, with some absent. This table lists around 140,000 clones. The sample consisted of PBMCs. Source of these receptors: a woman between 50 and 59 years old in good health and CMV-seronegative.

The J gene is TRBJ2-3, the V gene TRBV11-3, with D tentatively TRBD1 (6 bases). The V end was cut by 4 bases, the J end by 1 base, with 12 bases between. Germline V gives CDR1 SGHNT, CDR2 YENEEA. This CDR3 region has 15 residues. The CDR3 region has the DNA TGTGCCAGCAGCTCTGGCCCAGGGGGCACAGATACGCAGTATTTT. It translates to CASSSGPGGTDTQYF.

Turning to this clone: One junction end disagrees with the germline gene, perhaps due to a read error. The rearrangement uses TRBV4-1 and TRBJ1-4, with 7 bases matching TRBD1. Germline loops: CDR1 MGHRA, CDR2 YSYEKL. The CDR3 has 15 amino acids. CDR3 sequence: CASSSQGETDEKLFF. In DNA form, the CDR3 reads TGCGCCAGCAGCAGCCAGGGGGAAACTGATGAAAAACTGTTTTTT.

The chain couples TRBV7-8 to TRBJ1-2; TRBD1 matches at 10 bases. The V gene end was trimmed by 5 bases and the J gene end by 8 bases; junction bases not matched to a gene: 8. CDR1 is SGHVS, CDR2 FQNEAQ, per germline. The length of the CDR3 is 14 residues. CDR3 residues: CASSTVRDRGGYTF. The CDR3 DNA sequence: TGTGCCAGCAGCACGGTGCGGGACAGGGGCGGCTACACCTTC.

The V call is TRBV29-1, the J call TRBJ1-2; D not resolved. V was shortened by 0 bases and J by 8 bases, with 7 bases between the two germline ends. Germline assignment: CDR1 SQVTM and CDR2 ANQGSEA. CDR3 length: 11 amino acids. The CDR3 DNA follows: TGCAGCGTTGAAGATGAGGCGGGCTACACCTTC. Its translation is CSVEDEAGYTF.

The rearrangement uses TRBV7-2 and TRBJ1-3; no definite D call. This CDR3 has 16 amino acids. Germline-derived CDR1 and CDR2 are SGHTA and FQGNSA. V lost 4 bases and J 0 bases, leaving 13 bases between the germline ends. CDR3 amino acids: CASSSLGLNSGNTIYF. CDR3 bases: TGTGCCAGCAGCTCCCTGGGCCTGAACTCTGGAAACACCATATATTTT.

V and J are TRBV4-1 and TRBJ1-1; 9 nucleotides line up with TRBD1. The trim removed 0 bases at V and 4 bases at J, leaving 12 bases unmatched. This CDR3 spans 18 amino acids. In germline, CDR1 is MGHRA, CDR2 YSYEKL. Here the CDR3 DNA reads TGCGCCAGCAGCCAAGAAAAGGGGTCCGGGACAGGGCGCACTGAAGCTTTCTTT. Residues: CASSQEKGSGTGRTEAFF.

The rearrangement links TRBV6-1 to TRBJ2-1; 7 positions agree with TRBD2. Germline values: CDR1 MNHNS, CDR2 SASEGT. J lost 10 bases, V lost 8 bases, and 11 bases had no gene match. The CDR3 is 13 residues long. CDR3 sequence reads: CASRGVLVGEQFF. CDR3 DNA sequence: TGTGCCAGCCGGGGGGTGTTAGTGGGGGAGCAGTTCTTC.

The chain combines TRBV25-1 with TRBJ1-4; 9 bases line up with TRBD1. V shed 5 bases and J 8 bases; nucleotides not matched to a gene: 9. CDR1 is MGHDK, CDR2 SYGVNS, per germline. The CDR3 extends over 15 amino acids. CDR3 coding DNA: TGTGCCAGCAGTTCATGGGGGACAGGGACCGAAAAACTGTTTTTT. Protein sequence: CASSSWGTGTEKLFF.

The chain has TRBV28 and TRBJ1-2; TRBD1 might be the D (5 bases). V gave up 4 bases and J gave up 7 bases, with 13 bases separating them. The CDR3 runs to 13 residues. Germline assignment: CDR1 MDHEN and CDR2 SYDVKM. CDR3 region: CASSSYRQLGYTF. The CDR3 DNA sequence: TGTGCCAGCAGTTCCTACCGACAGCTTGGCTACACCTTC.

The J gene is TRBJ1-5, the V gene TRBV19, with D possibly TRBD1 on 5 matching bases. Germline CDR1 is LNHDA and CDR2 is SQIVND (reference sequence). The germline V and J ends were trimmed by 1 base and 5 bases, with 12 bases remaining between them. This CDR3 is built from 15 residues. The CDR3 spells CASSIVAGSDQPQHF. CDR3 DNA: TGTGCCAGTAGTATAGTAGCAGGGTCGGATCAGCCCCAGCATTTT.

Comment on this clone: The same CDR3 arises from other DNA sequences in this sample as well. The V gene is TRBV30, the J gene TRBJ2-5, with D maybe TRBD1 (6 bases). Looked up from germline, CDR1 is GTSNPN and CDR2 is SVGIG (reference sequence). The V end lost 2 bases, the J end lost 4 bases, and 8 bases lay between the germline ends. This CDR3 is 12 amino acids long. The CDR3 DNA sequence: TGTGCCTGGAGTCCAGGGGTAGAGACCCAGTACTTC. Protein: CAWSPGVETQYF.

V is TRBV18 and J is TRBJ2-7; a weak D match, TRBD2 (6 bases). Germline CDR1 reads KGHSH; CDR2 reads LQKENI. Trimming shortened V by 4 bases and J by 2 bases, and 12 bases separated the two germline ends. The CDR3 sequence is 14 residues long. The CDR3 region has the DNA TGTGCCAGCTCACAAATGGGGACTCCCTACGAGCAGTACTTC. This codes for CASSQMGTPYEQYF. Together with reference TRBV18 and TRBJ2-7, the CDR3 gives the full variable domain: NAGVMQNPRHLVRRRGQEARLRCSPMKGHSHVYWYRQLPEEGLKFMVYLQKENIIDESGMPKERFSAEFPKEGPSILRIQQVVRGDSAAYFCASSQMGTPYEQYFGPGTRLTVT.

The chain carries TRBV4-1 and TRBJ2-7; D gene uncertain. The germline V and J ends were trimmed by 1 base and 3 bases, with 7 bases remaining between them. Germline assignment: CDR1 MGHRA and CDR2 YSYEKL. The CDR3 contains 13 residues. The CDR3 sequence: CASSQGHLYEQYF. In DNA, the CDR3 is TGCGCCAGCAGCCAAGGACATCTCTACGAGCAGTACTTC.